The 28 T cell receptor beta chains listed next were all sequenced from one sample in a study of cytomegalovirus exposure and HLA in healthy donors. Use of 60 Vbeta and 13 Jbeta primers characterized the PCR. Clones were read by immunoSEQ multiplex PCR, and TCRdb kept only the in-frame ones, dropping some. The sample shows 200,000 to 250,000 clones, over 65% of them seen only once. The source material was PBMCs. The receptors come from a human donor in good health.

V usage is TRBV21-1 and J usage is TRBJ2-1; TRBD2, the table's D call, was not compared with the DNA. TRBV21-1 constitutes a pseudogene. The CDR3 is 18 residues long. This chain's CDR3 is CASSKPFGTSGWLNEQFF. The DNA for the CDR3 is TGTGCCAGCAGCAAACCTTTTGGGACTAGCGGATGGCTCAATGAGCAGTTCTTC.

This chain links TRBV13 with TRBJ2-7; TRBD2 might be the D (5 bases). The germline CDR1 and CDR2 sequences are PRHDT and FYEKMQ (reference sequence). The CDR3 has 14 residues. V lost 5 bases, J lost 2 bases, and 13 bases lay in between. In DNA, the CDR3 is TGTGCCAGCAGCGGAGCGGCCATAACCTACGAGCAGTACTTC. The encoded protein is CASSGAAITYEQYF.

The rearrangement uses TRBV9 and TRBJ2-3; 9 positions match TRBD2. The CDR3 totals 16 residues. The junction had 7 bases not matched to a gene; V was cut back by 0 bases and J by 5 bases. Germline CDR1 and CDR2: SGDLS and YYNGEE. CDR3 in DNA: TGTGCCAGCAGCGTAGAAGGTCCAGCGGGAGGAGATACGCAGTATTTT. This translates into CASSVEGPAGGDTQYF.

In this sample, this clone turned up once. For the CDR3, the DNA is TGTGCCAGCAGAGAAGACAGGGGGCCCCAAGAGACCCAGTACTTC. Its translation is CASREDRGPQETQYF. The chain has TRBV27 and TRBJ2-5; 10 bases line up with TRBD1. The CDR3 sequence is 15 residues long. Germline V lookup: CDR1 MNHEY, CDR2 SMNVEV (reference sequence). V was pared by 6 bases and J by 1 base, with 5 bases of the junction left unmatched.

The chain uses TRBV5-4 and TRBJ2-1; perhaps TRBD1 as D (6 bases). The length of the CDR3 is 12 residues. With 5 bases removed from V and 10 bases from J, the gap between germline ends came to 13 bases. CDR1 is SGHNT, CDR2 YYREEE, per germline (reference sequence). CDR3 nucleotide sequence: TGTGCCAGCAGTTCGCCTGGGACAGAGCAGTTCTTC. Its protein product is CASSSPGTEQFF.

This clone appeared a single time. The CDR3: CASSRGSMTEAFF. In DNA form, the CDR3 reads TGCGCCAGCAGCAGGGGCAGTATGACTGAAGCTTTCTTT. The chain couples TRBV5-1 to TRBJ1-1, with D perhaps matching TRBD1 (5 bases). Trimming removed 4 bases at V and 5 bases at J, with 12 bases between. The CDR3 is 13 amino acids. The germline V gene has CDR1 SGHRS and CDR2 YFSETQ.

The chain links TRBV4-1 to TRBJ1-2; D not resolved. Germline CDR1 MGHRA, CDR2 YSYEKL. The CDR3 spans 15 residues. Trimming cost V 3 bases and J 2 bases, with 13 bases left between them. The CDR3 here is CASSQSSPANYGYTF. CDR3 nucleotides: TGCGCCAGCAGCCAGTCTAGCCCAGCGAACTATGGCTACACCTTC.

J is TRBJ2-5 and V is TRBV7-9; the D is unclear. Germline-derived CDR1 and CDR2 are SEHNR and FQNEAQ (reference sequence). V lost 2 bases and J 2 bases, leaving 6 bases between the germline ends. CDR3 length: 13 amino acids. DNA for the CDR3: TGTGCCAGCAGCTTATTGTCACAAGAGACCCAGTACTTC. This codes for CASSLLSQETQYF. Based on the CDR3 plus reference TRBV7-9 and TRBJ2-5, the full variable domain is DTGVSQNPRHKITKRGQNVTFRCDPISEHNRLYWYRQTLGQGPEFLTYFQNEAQLEKSRLLSDRFSAERPKGSFSTLEIQRTEQGDSAMYLCASSLLSQETQYFGPGTRLLVL.

The sample holds one count of this clone. V and J are TRBV5-8 and TRBJ2-5; 11 bases align to TRBD2. J gave up 5 bases and V 2 bases, and 5 bases lay outside the gene matches. The germline gives CDR1 SGHTS, CDR2 YDEGEE. This CDR3 is 15 amino acids long. This CDR3 reads CASSFSGRARETQYF. In DNA form, the CDR3 reads TGTGCCAGCAGCTTTAGCGGGAGGGCAAGGGAGACCCAGTACTTC.

The gene calls are TRBV11-2 and TRBJ2-3, with 8 positions matching TRBD2. The CDR3 contains 16 residues. Germline V gene sequence: CDR1 SGHAT, CDR2 FQNNGV. Germline trimming cut 2 bases from V and 2 bases from J; bases unmatched to any gene: 6. In DNA, the CDR3 is TGTGCCAGCAGCTTAAGCTTAGCGGGGCACACAGATACGCAGTATTTT. It is translated as CASSLSLAGHTDTQYF.

The chain couples TRBV7-6 to TRBJ1-1; weak D call: TRBD1 (6 bases). In germline, CDR1 is SGHVS, CDR2 FNYEAQ. The V gene lost 0 bases and the J gene lost 0 bases, with 17 bases spanning the gap. The CDR3 is 18 residues long. For the CDR3, the DNA is TGTGCCAGCAGCTTAGCGCCTTCGGGGGGCAGGGTGAACACTGAAGCTTTCTTT. Protein sequence: CASSLAPSGGRVNTEAFF.

This sequence joins TRBV7-9 and TRBJ2-1; 15 bases fit TRBD2. This CDR3 is 16 amino acids long. V was pared by 6 bases and J by 4 bases, with 4 bases of the junction left unmatched. Germline CDR1 is SEHNR and CDR2 is FQNEAQ (reference sequence). The DNA for the CDR3 is TGTGCCAGCAGGCCGGGACTAGCGGGGGGATACAATGAGCAGTTCTTC. Encoded protein: CASRPGLAGGYNEQFF.

The sample holds one count of this clone. The chain couples TRBV4-2 to TRBJ2-1; TRBD2 aligns across 8 bases. Germline loops: CDR1 LGHNA, CDR2 YNFKEQ. CDR3 length: 18 amino acids. The ends lost 0 bases at V and 3 bases at J; junction bases unmatched: 10. CDR3 loop: CASSQDLSVAGFYNEQFF. The CDR3 bases are TGTGCCAGCAGCCAAGATCTCTCGGTAGCGGGGTTCTACAATGAGCAGTTCTTC.

The chain employs TRBV29-1 and TRBJ2-3, with a tentative D call TRBD2 (6 bases). Germline V CDR1 and CDR2: SQVTM, ANQGSEA. The CDR3 has 19 amino acids. With 3 bases removed from V and 3 bases from J, the gap between germline ends came to 28 bases. In DNA form, the CDR3 reads TGCAGCGTTGATTTCTCCGGGGCTCTGACTAGTTTCTATACAGATACGCAGTATTTT. This translates into CSVDFSGALTSFYTDTQYF.

This chain joins TRBV18 and TRBJ1-1; TRBD1 might be the D (6 bases). The germline V gene encodes CDR1 KGHSH and CDR2 LQKENI. This CDR3 comprises 13 residues. The V end was cut by 11 bases, the J end by 3 bases, with 16 bases between. CDR3 amino acids: CAGSTGSDTEAFF. The CDR3 DNA follows: TGTGCCGGATCTACAGGGTCGGACACTGAAGCTTTCTTT.

J is TRBJ2-5 and V is TRBV7-9; 10 bases fit TRBD1. Germline V gives CDR1 SEHNR, CDR2 FQNEAQ (reference sequence). This CDR3 comprises 16 residues. Unmatched junction bases numbered 11, after V lost 5 bases and J lost 5 bases. CDR3 sequence: CASSPRPGTGDETQYF. CDR3 nucleotide sequence: TGTGCCAGCAGCCCGCGTCCCGGGACAGGGGACGAGACCCAGTACTTC.

This clone was found once. This chain connects TRBV28 to TRBJ1-1; a possible D gene is TRBD1 (5 bases). V shed 5 bases and J shed 1 base, with 14 bases lying between them. There are 15 residues in the CDR3. Germline CDR1 is MDHEN and CDR2 is SYDVKM. The CDR3 coding sequence is TGTGCCAGCAGTAACCGGGGGGAGCGGAACACTGAAGCTTTCTTT. Encoded protein: CASSNRGERNTEAFF.

The chain links TRBV4-3 to TRBJ1-1; no firm D call. Trimming left V 0 bases short and J 3 bases short, with 14 bases between. Per germline, CDR1 LGHNA and CDR2 YSLEER. This CDR3 is built from 16 residues. The CDR3 region has the DNA TGCGCCAGCAGCCAAGACGGCTCGGACGGGGACACTGAAGCTTTCTTT. As protein: CASSQDGSDGDTEAFF.

The chain joins TRBV7-3 to TRBJ2-1, with no clear D. V was trimmed by 1 base and J by 8 bases, leaving 15 bases between them. Germline V gene lookup returns CDR1 SGHTA and CDR2 FQGTGA. CDR3 length: 15 amino acids. CDR3 amino acids: CASSLSPLTRDEQFF. CDR3 bases: TGTGCCAGCAGCTTAAGTCCCTTGACTCGCGATGAGCAGTTCTTC.

This clone was seen a single time. The chain joins TRBV6-1 to TRBJ1-5, with a tentative D call TRBD1 (6 bases). Germline values: CDR1 MNHNS, CDR2 SASEGT. V was cut by 3 bases and J by 3 bases, with 15 bases left in between. The CDR3 contains 16 residues. This CDR3 is CASSDHQRGANQPQHF. Here the CDR3 DNA reads TGTGCCAGCAGTGATCACCAGCGGGGGGCCAATCAGCCCCAGCATTTT.

This clone was picked up one time. V gene TRBV27 combines with J gene TRBJ2-1, with TRBD2 matching 7 bases. The germline gives CDR1 MNHEY, CDR2 SMNVEV (reference sequence). This CDR3 contains 16 residues. V dropped 6 bases and J dropped 0; count of bases not matched to a gene: 8. CDR3 sequence reads: CASSSSAGSSYNEQFF. CDR3 coding DNA: TGTGCCAGCAGCTCGTCAGCGGGGAGCTCCTACAATGAGCAGTTCTTC.

The V and J genes are TRBV27 and TRBJ2-7, with 10 bases identical to TRBD2. Looked up from germline, CDR1 is MNHEY and CDR2 is SMNVEV (reference sequence). The CDR3 totals 14 residues. Germline trimming cut 4 bases from V and 9 bases from J; bases unmatched to any gene: 9. As DNA, the CDR3 is TGTGCCAGCAGTTCTAGCGGGAGAGGCGGAGGGCAGTACTTC. Amino acids: CASSSSGRGGGQYF.

The J gene is TRBJ2-7, the V gene TRBV18, with TRBD2 matching over 8 bases. Per germline, CDR1 KGHSH and CDR2 LQKENI. The V gene end was trimmed by 1 base and the J gene end by 3 bases; junction bases not matched to a gene: 2. This CDR3 spans 14 amino acids. CDR3 sequence reads: CASSPRTSGYEQYF. CDR3 coding DNA: TGTGCCAGCTCACCACGCACTAGCGGCTACGAGCAGTACTTC.

The count of this clone is one. The chain couples TRBV6-4 to TRBJ2-5, with 7 bases matching TRBD1. J was trimmed by 4 bases and V by 4 bases; bases with no gene match: 3. Germline CDR1 MRHNA, CDR2 SNTAGT. The CDR3 is made up of 13 amino acids. The CDR3 region has the DNA TGTGCCAGCAGTGGGGACAGTGGAGAGACCCAGTACTTC. This translates into CASSGDSGETQYF.

The V gene is TRBV7-6, the J gene TRBJ1-1; 7 bases map to TRBD1. This CDR3 region has 15 residues. Germline V gene sequence: CDR1 SGHVS, CDR2 FNYEAQ. After removal of 4 bases from V and 3 bases from J, the junction contained 8 bases not matched to a gene. The CDR3 here is CASSSETGTDTEAFF. The DNA for the CDR3 is TGTGCCAGCAGCTCGGAGACAGGGACGGACACTGAAGCTTTCTTT.

This clone was recorded only once. The chain combines TRBV10-1 with TRBJ2-5; 10 nucleotides agree with TRBD2. The V segment lost 10 bases and the J segment 5 bases; nucleotides outside the gene matches: 16. The CDR3 consists of 16 residues. Per the germline V gene, CDR1 is WNHNN and CDR2 is SYGVQD (reference sequence). The DNA for the CDR3 is TGCGCCACCCTGCCGTCTAGCGGGAGTGTTGTGGAGACCCAGTACTTC. Its protein product is CATLPSSGSVVETQYF.

V gene TRBV4-1 combines with J gene TRBJ2-1, with 11 positions matching TRBD2. Germline V gene data show CDR1 as MGHRA and CDR2 as YSYEKL. CDR3 length equals 16 residues. J lost 3 bases, V lost 4 bases, and 5 bases had no gene match. CDR3 in amino acids: CASSLSGTSGYNEQFF. The DNA for the CDR3 is TGCGCCAGCAGCCTCAGCGGGACTAGCGGCTACAATGAGCAGTTCTTC.

The chain couples TRBV5-1 to TRBJ2-5; 9 positions agree with TRBD2. The germline CDR1 and CDR2 sequences are SGHRS and YFSETQ. The CDR3 runs to 14 residues. V shed 4 bases and J 5 bases; nucleotides not matched to a gene: 6. The CDR3 is CASSLSGSMETQYF. Written as DNA, the CDR3 is TGCGCCAGCAGCCTTAGCGGGAGTATGGAGACCCAGTACTTC.